This T cell receptor beta chain was sequenced in a study of siplizumab effects on memory and regulatory T cells. Libraries were prepared by immunoSEQ multiplex PCR; TCRdb keeps only in-frame clonotypes and omits some of them. The table includes about 82,000 clones, about nine tenths detected once. The source is a human donor in good health. Sequencing used Tregs sorted from blood.

The CDR3 nucleotides are TGTGCCAGCAGTGTGATGTTGAACACTGAAGCTTTCTTT. Translated, it gives CASSVMLNTEAFF. The J gene is TRBJ1-1, the V gene TRBV25-1; D unresolved. The V gene lost 4 bases and the J gene lost 0 bases, with 6 bases spanning the gap. Germline V gives CDR1 MGHDK, CDR2 SYGVNS. The CDR3 is 13 amino acids.